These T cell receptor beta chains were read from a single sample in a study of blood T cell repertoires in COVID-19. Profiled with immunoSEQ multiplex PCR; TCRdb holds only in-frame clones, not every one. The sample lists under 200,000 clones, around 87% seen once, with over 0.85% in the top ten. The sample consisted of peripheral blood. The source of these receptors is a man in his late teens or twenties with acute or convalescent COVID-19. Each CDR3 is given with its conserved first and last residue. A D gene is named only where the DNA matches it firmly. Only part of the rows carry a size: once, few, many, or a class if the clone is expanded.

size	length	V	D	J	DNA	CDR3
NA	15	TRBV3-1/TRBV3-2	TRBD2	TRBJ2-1	TGTGCCAGCAGCCAGGTAGGGACTAGCTACAATGAGCAGTTCTTC	CASSQVGTSYNEQFF
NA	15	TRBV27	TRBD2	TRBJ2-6	TGTGCCAGCACGGGGAGGGGTTCTGGGGCCAACGTCCTGACTTTC	CASTGRGSGANVLTF
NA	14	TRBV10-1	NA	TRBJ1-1	TGCGCCAGCAGTGAGTCCGGGGTTTTAACTGAAGCTTTCTTT	CASSESGVLTEAFF
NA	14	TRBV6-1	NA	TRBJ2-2	TGTGCCAGCAGTGAAGGCGGATACACCGGGGAGCTGTTTTTT	CASSEGGYTGELFF
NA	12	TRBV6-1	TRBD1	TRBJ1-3	TGTGCCAGCAGTGAAGGGACAGGGAGAGTATATTTT	CASSEGTGRVYF
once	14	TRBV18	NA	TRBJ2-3	TGTGCCAGCTCACCAAAGCAGGGAACAGATACGCAGTATTTT	CASSPKQGTDTQYF
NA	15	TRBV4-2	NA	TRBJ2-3	TGTGCCAGCAGCCAAGTCGTAACTTCCACAGATACGCAGTATTTT	CASSQVVTSTDTQYF
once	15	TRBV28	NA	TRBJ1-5	TGTGCCAGCAGTGCACATGGTCCTAGCAATCAGCCCCAGCATTTT	CASSAHGPSNQPQHF
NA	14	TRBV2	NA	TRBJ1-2	TGTGCCAGCAGTGCACAGGCGCTTAACTATGGCTACACCTTC	CASSAQALNYGYTF
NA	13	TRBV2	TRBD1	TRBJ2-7	TGTGCCAGCAGGGGGACAGGGGCCTACGAGCAGTACTTC	CASRGTGAYEQYF
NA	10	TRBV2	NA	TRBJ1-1	TGTGCCAGCAGACAGGTGGGGGCTTTCTTT	CASRQVGAFF
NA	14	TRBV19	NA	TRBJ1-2	TGTGCCAGTAGTCAAATAGACAAGAACTATGGCTACACCTTC	CASSQIDKNYGYTF
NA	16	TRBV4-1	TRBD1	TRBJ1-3	TGCGCCAGCAGCCGCCCCGACAGGGACTCTGGAAACACCATATATTTT	CASSRPDRDSGNTIYF
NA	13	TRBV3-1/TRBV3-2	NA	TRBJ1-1	TGTGCCAGTCGATGGGGGGTGGGGACTGAAGCTTTCTTT	CASRWGVGTEAFF
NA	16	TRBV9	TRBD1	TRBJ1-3	TGTGCCAGCAGCGTTTCCTTAGGGGGCGGTGGAAACACCATATATTTT	CASSVSLGGGGNTIYF
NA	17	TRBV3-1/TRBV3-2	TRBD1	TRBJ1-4	TGTGCCAGCAGCCTCTCAGACCCCACAGGGGTTGGAGAAAAACTGTTTTTT	CASSLSDPTGVGEKLFF
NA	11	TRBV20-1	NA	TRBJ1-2	TGCAGTGCTAGAGTTAAATATGGCTACACCTTC	CSARVKYGYTF
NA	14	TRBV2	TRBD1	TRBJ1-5	TGTGCCAGCCATCTAGACAGGGGAAGGCAGCCCCAGCATTTT	CASHLDRGRQPQHF
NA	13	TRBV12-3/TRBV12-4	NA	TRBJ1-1	TGTGCCAGCAGTTTCGGGGGGAACACTGAAGCTTTCTTT	CASSFGGNTEAFF
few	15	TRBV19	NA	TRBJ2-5	TGTGCCAGTAGTATAGGTGGACAGAGACAAGAGACCCAGTACTTC	CASSIGGQRQETQYF
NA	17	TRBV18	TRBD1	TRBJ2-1	TGTGCCAGCTCACTGATCGAGGGGGCACTTTCCTACAATGAGCAGTTCTTC	CASSLIEGALSYNEQFF
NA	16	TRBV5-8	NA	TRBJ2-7	TGTGCCAGCAGCTTGGCCTCACTACCTAAGTCCTACGAGCAGTACTTC	CASSLASLPKSYEQYF
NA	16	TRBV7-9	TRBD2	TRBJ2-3	TGTGCCAGCAGCTTTTCACTAGCGGGAGTTTCAGATACGCAGTATTTT	CASSFSLAGVSDTQYF
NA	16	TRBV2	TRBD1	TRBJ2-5	TGTGCCAGCAGTGTATTGACAGGGAAGAAGAGGGAGACCCAGTACTTC	CASSVLTGKKRETQYF
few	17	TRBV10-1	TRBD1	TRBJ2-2	TGCGCCAGCAGTGATCCAGGGACAGGGGTAAACGCCGGGGAGCTGTTTTTT	CASSDPGTGVNAGELFF
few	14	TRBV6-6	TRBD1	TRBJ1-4	TGTGCCAGCACCTACCGGGACAGGGGGGAAAAACTGTTTTTT	CASTYRDRGEKLFF
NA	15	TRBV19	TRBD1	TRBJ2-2	TGTGCCAGTGGGAAAGGACAGGGGATGACCGGGGAGCTGTTTTTT	CASGKGQGMTGELFF
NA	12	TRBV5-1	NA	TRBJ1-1	TGCGCCAGCAGCTTAGACAGTGTTCAAGCTTTCTTT	CASSLDSVQAFF
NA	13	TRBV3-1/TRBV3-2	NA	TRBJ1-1	TGTGCCAGCAGCGCTCGGGTGAACACTGAAGCTTTCTTT	CASSARVNTEAFF
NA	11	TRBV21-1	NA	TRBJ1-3	TGTGCCAGTGCGCTGGTAAACACCATATATTTT	CASALVNTIYF
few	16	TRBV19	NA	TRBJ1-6	TGTGCCAGTAGTGCAGTGACAGGAGCTTCTAATTCACCCCTCCACTTT	CASSAVTGASNSPLHF
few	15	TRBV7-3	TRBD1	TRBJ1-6	TGTGCCAGCAGCCCGAGGGGGACAGGGAATTCACCCCTCCACTTT	CASSPRGTGNSPLHF
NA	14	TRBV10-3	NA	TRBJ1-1	TGTGCCATCAGTGAGAGACAGCTGAACACTGAAGCTTTCTTT	CAISERQLNTEAFF
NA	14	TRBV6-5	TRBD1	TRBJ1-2	TGTGCCAGCAGTTACTCTTCCAGGGGGGCTGGCTACACCTTC	CASSYSSRGAGYTF
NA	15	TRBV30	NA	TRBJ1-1	TGTGCCTGGAGGGTCTTCCAGCCGGGACAAACGAGGGCTTTCTTT	CAWRVFQPGQTRAFF
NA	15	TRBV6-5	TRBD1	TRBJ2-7	TGTGCCAGCAGTCGGAAAGGGACAGGCGCCTACGAGCAGTACTTC	CASSRKGTGAYEQYF
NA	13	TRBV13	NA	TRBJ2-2	TGTGCCAGCAGCCTCGAGGACACCGGGGAGCTGTTTTTT	CASSLEDTGELFF
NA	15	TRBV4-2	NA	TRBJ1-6	TGTGCCAGCAGCCAAGCCGCCGGGAATAATTCACCCCTCCACTTT	CASSQAAGNNSPLHF
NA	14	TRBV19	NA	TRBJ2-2	TGTGCCAGTACCGGGGGGCCGGCACCCGGGGAGCTGTTTTTT	CASTGGPAPGELFF
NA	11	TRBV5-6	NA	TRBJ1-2	TGTGCCAGTAGCAGAGATTATGGCTACACCTTC	CASSRDYGYTF
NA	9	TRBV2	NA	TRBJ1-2	TGTGCCAGCGGGGCAGGCAACACCTTC	CASGAGNTF